The 30 T cell receptor beta chains in this list originate from one sample, sequenced in a study of blood T cell repertoires in COVID-19. The repertoire was sequenced with immunoSEQ multiplex PCR; TCRdb's copy has only in-frame clones and lacks some. The sample records tens of thousands of clones, just over 85% being singletons. The sample taken for sequencing was peripheral blood. These receptors all stem from a human donor in a cohort sampled during active COVID-19.

The V and J genes are TRBV19 and TRBJ2-6; the D is unclear. Germline lookup yields CDR1 LNHDA and CDR2 SQIVND (reference sequence). The CDR3 runs 16 residues. Trimming cost V 4 bases and J 0 bases, with 10 bases left between them. The CDR3 coding sequence is TGTGCCAGTAGTACCCTGGCAGACTCTGGGGCCAACGTCCTGACTTTC. It specifies CASSTLADSGANVLTF.

The rearrangement joins TRBV21-1 to TRBJ2-4; the D call in the table, TRBD1, was not verified against the DNA. TRBV21-1 is given as a pseudogene. CDR3 length: 15 residues. CDR3 bases: TGTGCCAGCAGCAAAAGTACCAGGGGGGAGAACATTCAGTACTTC. Amino acids: CASSKSTRGENIQYF.

V and J are TRBV5-1 and TRBJ2-1, with D possibly being TRBD2 (5 bases). Germline V CDR1 and CDR2: SGHRS, YFSETQ. Trimming pared 0 bases from V and 6 bases from J, leaving 16 bases between. The CDR3 extends over 16 amino acids. This chain's CDR3 is CASSLELDGRGNEQFF. CDR3 nucleotides: TGCGCCAGCAGCTTGGAATTAGATGGACGGGGCAATGAGCAGTTCTTC.

This chain joins TRBV7-3 and TRBJ1-1; D gene ambiguous. This CDR3 has 13 residues. The germline V gene encodes CDR1 SGHTA and CDR2 FQGTGA. The V end lost 5 bases, the J end lost 1 base, and 8 bases lay between the germline ends. The CDR3 coding sequence is TGTGCCAGCAGCAACCGACAGAACACTGAAGCTTTCTTT. Amino acids: CASSNRQNTEAFF.

This clone came up once. CDR3 residues: CASSLSSSNQPQHF. In DNA, the CDR3 is TGTGCCAGCAGCTTAAGTAGTAGCAATCAGCCCCAGCATTTT. This sequence joins TRBV7-2 and TRBJ1-5; no reliable D call. Trimming stripped 2 bases from V and 0 bases from J, with 5 bases between. The CDR3 spans 14 residues. Germline CDR1 reads SGHTA; CDR2 reads FQGNSA.

This rearrangement joins TRBV19 to TRBJ2-2; TRBD2 matches 8 bases. This CDR3 has 17 residues. V gave up 3 bases and J gave up 4 bases; unmatched junction bases: 10. The germline V gene encodes CDR1 LNHDA and CDR2 SQIVND (reference sequence). CDR3 amino acids: CASSIFGGAVGTGELFF. The CDR3 nucleotides read TGTGCCAGTAGTATTTTCGGGGGGGCGGTCGGCACCGGGGAGCTGTTTTTT.

The chain recombines TRBV2 with TRBJ2-5, with 7 positions matching TRBD1. The V gene's germline CDR1 is SNHLY and CDR2 FYNNEI. V lost 1 base and J lost 5; bases outside the gene matches: 7. This CDR3 comprises 15 residues. CDR3 nucleotides: TGTGCCAGCAGTGAAGGTGGGACAGTGATCGAGACCCAGTACTTC. Residues: CASSEGGTVIETQYF.

The gene calls are TRBV15 and TRBJ1-2, with D possibly TRBD1 on 6 matching bases. The CDR3 extends over 15 amino acids. V dropped 0 bases and J dropped 3 bases, with 11 bases sitting between them. Germline V gene lookup returns CDR1 LNHNV and CDR2 YYDKDF (reference sequence). The CDR3 sequence is CATSRDTGRDYGYTF. The CDR3 coding sequence is TGTGCCACCAGCAGAGATACAGGGAGGGACTATGGCTACACCTTC.

The CDR3 DNA is TGTGCCAGCTCACCAGGGATAGTCCACGCAGGGAGGTACGAGCAGTACTTC. Translated, it gives CASSPGIVHAGRYEQYF. The chain links TRBV18 to TRBJ2-7; TRBD2 is a possible D gene (6 bases). Trimming stripped 2 bases from V and 4 bases from J, with 21 bases between. Germline V gene sequence: CDR1 KGHSH, CDR2 LQKENI. CDR3 size: 17 residues. Complete variable domain (other parts from reference TRBV18 and TRBJ2-7): NAGVMQNPRHLVRRRGQEARLRCSPMKGHSHVYWYRQLPEEGLKFMVYLQKENIIDESGMPKERFSAEFPKEGPSILRIQQVVRGDSAAYFCASSPGIVHAGRYEQYFGPGTRLTVT.

The genes are TRBV7-2 and TRBJ2-3, with 10 positions matching TRBD2. Germline trimming cut 5 bases from V and 1 base from J; bases unmatched to any gene: 9. Germline V CDR1 and CDR2: SGHTA, FQGNSA. The CDR3 totals 17 residues. The CDR3: CASSPRVAGGRTDTQYF. CDR3 DNA sequence: TGTGCCAGCAGCCCTAGAGTAGCGGGGGGCCGCACAGATACGCAGTATTTT. Drawing the rest from reference TRBV7-2 and TRBJ2-3, the complete variable domain is GAGVSQSPSNKVTEKGKDVELRCDPISGHTALYWYRQSLGQGLEFLIYFQGNSAPDKSGLPSDRFSAERTGGSVSTLTIQRTQQEDSAVYLCASSPRVAGGRTDTQYFGPGTRLTVL.

This chain joins TRBV7-6 and TRBJ1-3; tentative D call: TRBD1 (6 bases). Trimming took off 3 bases at V and 9 bases at J, with 12 bases between the two ends. The CDR3 consists of 13 residues. Germline CDR1 and CDR2: SGHVS and FNYEAQ. The CDR3 DNA follows: TGTGCCAGCAGCTTTGGGGGCGTCGGCACCATATATTTT. The encoded protein is CASSFGGVGTIYF. The whole variable domain, filled in from reference TRBV7-6 and TRBJ1-3, reads GAGVSQSPRYKVTKRGQDVALRCDPISGHVSLYWYRQALGQGPEFLTYFNYEAQQDKSGLPNDRFSAERPEGSISTLTIQRTEQRDSAMYRCASSFGGVGTIYFGEGSWLTVV.

The chain links TRBV6-5 to TRBJ2-7, with 13 bases lining up with TRBD2. V was pared by 6 bases and J by 7 bases, with 6 bases of the junction left unmatched. Germline CDR1 MNHEY, CDR2 SVGAGI. The CDR3 consists of 14 residues. CDR3 sequence reads: CASRPGLAGVEQYF. Here the CDR3 DNA reads TGTGCCAGCAGACCTGGACTAGCGGGAGTTGAGCAGTACTTC.

The chain employs TRBV1 and TRBJ2-2; whether TRBD1, the table's D call, matches the DNA was not checked. TRBV1 is tagged as a pseudogene. This CDR3 has 15 residues. The CDR3 loop is CTSTQPTANTGELFF. CDR3 sequence (DNA): TGCACCAGCACGCAGCCTACAGCGAACACCGGGGAGCTGTTTTTT.

The rearrangement uses TRBV7-8 and TRBJ2-5, with 7 bases identical to TRBD1. Trimming removed 2 bases from V and 0 bases from J; junction bases left unmatched: 6. CDR3 length: 16 residues. Germline lookup yields CDR1 SGHVS and CDR2 FQNEAQ. CDR3 protein: CASSLPGTEYQETQYF. The CDR3 region has the DNA TGTGCCAGCAGCTTACCTGGGACAGAGTACCAAGAGACCCAGTACTTC. Filled out from reference TRBV7-8 and TRBJ2-5, the complete variable domain reads GAGVSQSPRYKVAKRGQDVALRCDPISGHVSLFWYQQALGQGPEFLTYFQNEAQLDKSGLPSDRFFAERPEGSVSTLKIQRTQQEDSAVYLCASSLPGTEYQETQYFGPGTRLLVL.

This clone was seen once. The rearrangement joins TRBV7-2 to TRBJ2-3; D perhaps matches TRBD2 (6 bases). CDR1 and CDR2 (germline): SGHTA, FQGNSA. The CDR3 loop spans 14 amino acids. V was cut by 1 base and J by 8 bases, with 13 bases left in between. The CDR3 coding sequence is TGTGCCAGCAGCTTAGTAGCGGTCCAGGGTACGCAGTATTTT. Translated: CASSLVAVQGTQYF.

The CDR3 coding sequence is TGTGCCAGCGGGGACAGGGGGAACACTGAAGCTTTCTTT. The encoded protein is CASGDRGNTEAFF. The chain combines TRBV6-5 with TRBJ1-1, with 10 nucleotides matching TRBD1. Germline V CDR1 and CDR2: MNHEY, SVGAGI. Trimming cost V 8 bases and J 1 base; bases outside gene matches: 1. The CDR3 has 13 amino acids.

J is TRBJ1-4 and V is TRBV10-3; TRBD1 might be the D (5 bases). CDR1 ENHRY and CDR2 SYGVKD come from the germline V gene. The CDR3 runs 14 residues. V lost 8 bases to trimming and J lost 4 bases, with 14 bases between them. CDR3 in DNA: TGTGCCATCGGAGAAGCGGGGCGTAATGAAAAACTGTTTTTT. This sequence encodes CAIGEAGRNEKLFF.

The J gene is TRBJ1-1, the V gene TRBV6-5, with 10 positions matching TRBD1. V trimming: 7 bases; J trimming: 10 bases; junction bases outside the gene matches: 12. Looked up from germline, CDR1 is MNHEY and CDR2 is SVGAGI. This CDR3 spans 14 amino acids. The CDR3 protein is CASTRGTGAEVAFF. The CDR3, as DNA: TGTGCCAGCACCCGGGGGACAGGGGCGGAGGTAGCTTTCTTT.

The CDR3: CARQYYEQYF. Written as DNA, the CDR3 is TGTGCCAGGCAGTATTACGAGCAGTACTTC. This sequence joins TRBV21-1 and TRBJ2-7; TRBD1, as called in the table, went unchecked against the DNA. TRBV21-1 counts as a pseudogene. The CDR3 runs to 10 residues.

The genes are TRBV9 and TRBJ1-1; maybe TRBD1 (6 bases). There are 15 residues in the CDR3. Deletions cut 3 bases from V and 1 base from J, with 13 bases between. Germline V gene data show CDR1 as SGDLS and CDR2 as YYNGEE. The CDR3 DNA reads as TGTGCCAGCAGCGCGACACAGGGTTCGAACACTGAAGCTTTCTTT. Translating gives CASSATQGSNTEAFF.

This clone was counted a few times. The rearrangement uses TRBV2 and TRBJ2-7, with 12 bases that match TRBD1. Germline assignment: CDR1 SNHLY and CDR2 FYNNEI. The CDR3 runs to 14 residues. The V gene end was trimmed by 6 bases and the J gene end by 7 bases; junction bases not matched to a gene: 7. This CDR3 reads CASRAGTGGYEQYF. As DNA, the CDR3 is TGTGCCAGCAGAGCCGGGACAGGGGGCTATGAGCAGTACTTC.

The chain uses TRBV28 and TRBJ1-1; weak D call: TRBD1 (5 bases). This CDR3 has 14 residues. Germline V gene sequence: CDR1 MDHEN, CDR2 SYDVKM. The V end lost 3 bases, the J end lost 8 bases, and 16 bases lay between the germline ends. The CDR3 coding sequence is TGTGCCAGCAGTTTCATTTCAAAGGGGAAGGAAGCTTTCTTT. Its translation: CASSFISKGKEAFF.

The chain has TRBV5-1 and TRBJ2-2; D unresolved. The CDR3 loop spans 14 amino acids. Trimming left V 3 bases short and J 5 bases short, with 11 bases between. Germline values: CDR1 SGHRS, CDR2 YFSETQ. The CDR3 nucleotides are TGCGCCAGCAGCTCCCTAGGTGGAACCGGGGAGCTGTTTTTT. It translates to CASSSLGGTGELFF.

The chain has TRBV19 and TRBJ1-3; a weak D match, TRBD1 (5 bases). Looked up from germline, CDR1 is LNHDA and CDR2 is SQIVND (reference sequence). This CDR3 region has 16 residues. V was clipped by 5 bases and J by 4 bases, with 18 bases between them. The CDR3 DNA reads TGTGCCAGTAGTCAACAGACAGTAGGGAACGGAAACACCATATATTTT. Translating gives CASSQQTVGNGNTIYF.

The chain carries TRBV18 and TRBJ1-3; no clear D. The CDR3 runs 15 residues. Deletions cut 5 bases from V and 1 base from J, with 12 bases between. The germline CDR1 and CDR2 sequences are KGHSH and LQKENI. CDR3 loop: CASSLEFGSGNTIYF. In DNA form, the CDR3 reads TGTGCCAGCTCATTGGAGTTTGGATCTGGAAACACCATATATTTT. The full variable domain, its missing parts supplied by reference TRBV18 and TRBJ1-3, is NAGVMQNPRHLVRRRGQEARLRCSPMKGHSHVYWYRQLPEEGLKFMVYLQKENIIDESGMPKERFSAEFPKEGPSILRIQQVVRGDSAAYFCASSLEFGSGNTIYFGEGSWLTVV.

The DNA for the CDR3 is TGTGCCATCAGTGAGTCGATTTCGGTAGATACGCAGTATTTT. As protein: CAISESISVDTQYF. This chain links TRBV10-3 with TRBJ2-3, with D uncertain. From germline, CDR1 is ENHRY and CDR2 SYGVKD. V was shortened by 0 bases and J by 5 bases, with 9 bases between the two germline ends. CDR3 length equals 14 residues.

The CDR3 protein is CASSFGTGDPDEKLFF. The CDR3 coding sequence is TGTGCCAGCAGTTTCGGGACAGGGGATCCGGATGAAAAACTGTTTTTT. The chain carries TRBV6-5 and TRBJ1-4; 10 bases are shared with TRBD1. V shed 4 bases, J shed 6 bases, and the junction held 8 bases outside the gene matches. CDR3 length: 16 residues. The germline V gene encodes CDR1 MNHEY and CDR2 SVGAGI.

This clone was recorded only once. This chain links TRBV6-2 or TRBV6-3 with TRBJ1-2, with 9 bases matching TRBD1. V dropped 5 bases and J dropped 7; count of bases not matched to a gene: 8. The CDR3 runs to 14 residues. CDR1 is MNHEY and CDR2 is SVGEGT in the germline V gene. The DNA for the CDR3 is TGTGCCAGCAGTAACCGGGACAGGGCTGTTGGCTACACCTTC. Amino acid sequence: CASSNRDRAVGYTF.

The J gene is TRBJ1-6, the V gene TRBV25-1; TRBD1 agrees at 7 bases. Germline CDR1 reads MGHDK; CDR2 reads SYGVNS. Losses at the gene ends were 0 bases for V and 18 bases for J; bases not matched to a gene: 11. There are 14 residues in the CDR3. For the CDR3, the DNA is TGTGCCAGCAGTGAATATCGGCGGGACAGAGCTTCCCACTTT. It yields the protein CASSEYRRDRASHF.

The chain couples TRBV15 to TRBJ2-1, with 8 bases that match TRBD1. This CDR3 contains 14 residues. The ends lost 3 bases at V and 7 bases at J; junction bases unmatched: 5. CDR1 LNHNV and CDR2 YYDKDF come from the germline V gene (reference sequence). CDR3 DNA: TGTGCCACCAGCAGGGACAGGGTTTCGAATGAGCAGTTCTTC. As protein: CATSRDRVSNEQFF. The whole variable domain, remainder taken from reference TRBV15 and TRBJ2-1, is DAMVIQNPRYQVTQFGKPVTLSCSQTLNHNVMYWYQQKSSQAPKLLFHYYDKDFNNEADTPDNFQSRRPNTSFCFLDIRSPGLGDTAMYLCATSRDRVSNEQFFGPGTRLTVL.